This T cell receptor beta chain was found in a study of T cells in Graves' hyperthyroidism and ophthalmopathy. Uncontrolled infections, other autoimmune diseases, pregnancy or lactation led to exclusion of patients. On the basis of clinical symptoms, serum thyroxine and TRAb, thyroid ultrasound and orbital computed tomography, diagnoses were made. Study-wide points: The blood repertoire included most of the expanded thyroid clonotypes above 0.001. The model forecast ophthalmopathy, anticipating it by a median about six months before onset.

RNA transcripts gave rise to amplified TCR beta CDR3 regions. Primed by the HTBI set, a first-round RT-PCR was run on the TCR CDR3. TCRdb processed the multiplex PCR reads anew with MiXCR; each CDR3 protein has one entry. The repertoire holds hundreds of thousands of distinct CDR3 sequences, roughly 14% seen once, with 13% in the top ten. This CDR3 comprises 17 residues. The V gene end was trimmed by 3 bases and the J gene end by 4 bases; junction bases not matched to a gene: 13. The germline V gene encodes CDR1 MNHNS and CDR2 SASEGT. This clonotype has only a few counts. Its antigen is not known. The chain joins TRBV6-1 to TRBJ2-7, with 9 bases that match TRBD2. The material sequenced was blood. The receptor was derived from a man younger than 35 with Graves' ophthalmopathy. CDR3 residues: CASSEGASGNPWYEQYF. In DNA, the CDR3 is TGTGCCAGCAGTGAGGGGGCTAGCGGGAACCCTTGGTACGAGCAGTACTTC.